The following is a T cell receptor beta chain sequence with its context. Its specificity is unknown. Data came from immunoSEQ multiplex PCR; TCRdb stores just in-frame clones and leaves some out. The sample carries more than 550,000 clones, under 95% recorded once. These data originate in a study of shared clonotypes between healthy human individuals. Study-wide results and limits: A handful of donors showed sharing of 4.5% to 5% of naive CD4 clonotypes.

The naive CD8 population came from CD45RO-negative cells selected for CCR7, without terminally differentiated effector memory CD45RA+ cells. Trimming at V came to 3 bases and at J to 1 base, leaving 9 bases not matched to a gene. CDR1 is SEHNR, CDR2 FQNEAQ, per germline (reference sequence). The length of the CDR3 is 18 residues. This receptor was identified in a young man in good health. The sequenced sample was naive CD8+ T cells sorted from blood. This chain links TRBV7-9 with TRBJ2-6; TRBD1 agrees at 7 bases. The CDR3 nucleotides read TGTGCCAGCAGCTTCGTTGACAGGGTGACGTCTGGGGCCAACGTCCTGACTTTC. It specifies CASSFVDRVTSGANVLTF.